Shown below are 3 T cell receptor beta chains from a single sample sequenced in a study of Ad26.COV2.S vaccination and SARS-CoV-2 variants. As to treatment: 15 to 20 received Ad26.COV2.S at low or high dose, single or two shots; about 5 received placebo; per-sample allocation not given. At day 63 after the first vaccine or placebo injection, samples were drawn. Clones were read by immunoSEQ multiplex PCR, and TCRdb kept only the in-frame ones, dropping some. This table has about 480,000 clones, roughly 89% appearing once. The sequences come from peripheral blood, collected in a trial of Ad26.COV2.S vaccine versus placebo. The receptors were gathered from a person aged 18 to 65 who received the Ad26.COV2.S COVID-19 vaccine or a placebo.

V gene TRBV3-1 (or the pseudogene TRBV3-2) combines with J gene TRBJ2-1; D remains unclear. CDR1 is LGHDT and CDR2 is YNNKEL in the germline V gene (reference sequence). V was trimmed by 4 bases and J by 4 bases, leaving 17 bases between them. The CDR3 is made up of 16 amino acids. CDR3 sequence (DNA): TGTGCCAGCAGCCTATCGGGCGTCGGCAGATACAATGAGCAGTTCTTC. This gives the protein CASSLSGVGRYNEQFF.

The chain employs TRBV28 and TRBJ1-2; possibly TRBD1 for D (5 bases). V dropped 7 bases and J dropped 0 bases, with 15 bases sitting between them. Germline V gives CDR1 MDHEN, CDR2 SYDVKM. This CDR3 region has 15 residues. The CDR3 coding sequence is TGTGCCAGCAACGAGGGGCAGGTGGCTAACTATGGCTACACCTTC. It specifies CASNEGQVANYGYTF.

With respect to this clone: Other DNA sequences within the sample encode an identical CDR3. The V gene is TRBV7-2, the J gene TRBJ1-2, with 7 nucleotides matching TRBD1. In germline, CDR1 is SGHTA, CDR2 FQGNSA. This CDR3 is 13 amino acids long. V lost 5 bases to trimming and J lost 6 bases; unmatched junction nucleotides: 6. The CDR3 spells CASSLDRADGYTF. The CDR3 DNA reads TGTGCCAGCAGCCTCGACAGGGCGGATGGCTACACCTTC.